This entry lists 27 T cell receptor beta chains sequenced from one sample in a study of blood T cell repertoires in COVID-19. Assay: immunoSEQ multiplex PCR; the TCRdb copy retains only in-frame clones and omits some. The data show about 140,000 clones, about 87% seen once. The material sequenced was peripheral blood. The receptors derive from a human donor in a cohort sampled during active COVID-19.

The rearrangement links TRBV28 to TRBJ2-5; 11 nucleotides match TRBD1. CDR1 and CDR2 from the germline V gene are MDHEN and SYDVKM. The CDR3 loop spans 14 amino acids. Trimming took 8 bases from V and 4 from J; bases not matched to a gene: 6. CDR3 nucleotides: TGTGCCAGCGGATCCGGGACAGGGGGAGAGACCCAGTACTTC. Its translation: CASGSGTGGETQYF. Using reference TRBV28 and TRBJ2-5 for the parts outside the CDR3, the full variable domain is DVKVTQSSRYLVKRTGEKVFLECVQDMDHENMFWYRQDPGLGLRLIYFSYDVKMKEKGDIPEGYSVSREKKERFSLILESASTNQTSMYLCASGSGTGGETQYFGPGTRLLVL.

J is TRBJ2-5 and V is TRBV5-3; D possibly corresponds to TRBD1 (6 bases). TRBV5-3 is assigned to the ORF class and has an uncertain function. CDR3 length equals 15 residues. V was cut by 2 bases and J by 2 bases, with 13 bases left in between. CDR3 region: CARSFCQGTQETQYF. Written as DNA, the CDR3 is TGTGCCAGAAGCTTTTGCCAGGGGACGCAAGAGACCCAGTACTTC.

The V gene is TRBV3-1 (or the pseudogene TRBV3-2), the J gene TRBJ2-3, with D perhaps TRBD1 (5 bases). This CDR3 has 17 residues. V was pared by 2 bases and J by 2 bases, with 17 bases between. The germline gives CDR1 LGHDT, CDR2 YNNKEL (reference sequence). DNA for the CDR3: TGTGCCAGCAGCCAACTACCCCGACAGAAGTTCACAGATACGCAGTATTTT. Translated: CASSQLPRQKFTDTQYF.

The chain couples TRBV7-9 to TRBJ2-1; D uncertain. The CDR3 is 14 residues long. V was cut by 1 base and J by 4 bases, with 8 bases left in between. Germline V gene data show CDR1 as SEHNR and CDR2 as FQNEAQ (reference sequence). CDR3 nucleotide sequence: TGTGCCAGCAGCTTAGGACATTCTTACAATGAGCAGTTCTTC. Protein sequence: CASSLGHSYNEQFF.

This clone was seen more than once but under ten times. The chain combines TRBV9 with TRBJ2-2, with 7 bases fitting TRBD2. Trimming cost V 4 bases and J 0 bases; bases outside gene matches: 3. From germline, CDR1 is SGDLS and CDR2 YYNGEE. This CDR3 region has 15 residues. For the CDR3, the DNA is TGTGCCAGCAGCCGGGGGACTACGAACACCGGGGAGCTGTTTTTT. Its protein product is CASSRGTTNTGELFF.

The rearrangement joins TRBV10-3 to TRBJ1-1; 10 bases are shared with TRBD1. CDR1 is ENHRY and CDR2 is SYGVKD in the germline V gene. After removal of 0 bases from V and 1 base from J, the junction contained 5 bases not matched to a gene. CDR3 size: 17 residues. For the CDR3, the DNA is TGTGCCATCAGTGAGTCGAAGCGGGACAGGGGGAACACTGAAGCTTTCTTT. As protein: CAISESKRDRGNTEAFF.

J is TRBJ2-7 and V is TRBV28, with 10 bases identical to TRBD1. In germline, CDR1 is MDHEN, CDR2 SYDVKM. After removal of 6 bases from V and 9 bases from J, the junction contained 11 bases not matched to a gene. The CDR3 spans 14 residues. The CDR3 loop is CASRPPGQGIVQYF. The CDR3 DNA is TGTGCCAGCAGACCTCCGGGACAGGGGATTGTGCAGTACTTC.

This chain links TRBV7-2 with TRBJ2-3; TRBD2 aligns across 8 bases. Germline V gene data show CDR1 as SGHTA and CDR2 as FQGNSA. The CDR3 extends over 16 amino acids. The V gene end was trimmed by 5 bases and the J gene end by 5 bases; junction bases not matched to a gene: 12. DNA of the CDR3: TGTGCCAGCAGCACCCTAGCGGGCGGGCTTGGAGATACGCAGTATTTT. It translates to CASSTLAGGLGDTQYF.

This chain joins TRBV7-2 and TRBJ1-5; 7 bases are a match to TRBD1. Germline V lookup: CDR1 SGHTA, CDR2 FQGNSA. Unmatched junction bases numbered 4, after V lost 1 base and J lost 4 bases. There are 15 residues in the CDR3. The CDR3 coding sequence is TGTGCCAGCAGCTTAGACCCGACAGGGAATCAGCCCCAGCATTTT. Encoded protein: CASSLDPTGNQPQHF.

The chain is built from TRBV28 and TRBJ2-7, with TRBD1 matching over 9 bases. Germline values: CDR1 MDHEN, CDR2 SYDVKM. The CDR3 runs to 17 residues. The V gene end was trimmed by 6 bases and the J gene end by 6 bases; junction bases not matched to a gene: 18. The chain's CDR3 is CASSQYRLRDRACEQYF. The CDR3 DNA reads as TGTGCCAGCAGCCAGTACCGCCTCCGGGACAGGGCTTGCGAGCAGTACTTC.

The V and J genes are TRBV4-2 and TRBJ2-7; 9 bases are shared with TRBD1. V shed 4 bases and J 3 bases; nucleotides not matched to a gene: 7. The CDR3 extends over 15 amino acids. Per germline, CDR1 LGHNA and CDR2 YNFKEQ. The CDR3, as DNA: TGTGCCAGCAGCCGCGCCGACAGGGGGAACTACGAGCAGTACTTC. This sequence encodes CASSRADRGNYEQYF.

This clone occurred once. The chain couples TRBV7-8 to TRBJ1-2; 7 bases are a match to TRBD1. This CDR3 spans 13 amino acids. The germline CDR1 and CDR2 sequences are SGHVS and FQNEAQ. V lost 8 bases to trimming and J lost 6 bases; unmatched junction nucleotides: 9. For the CDR3, the DNA is TGTGCCAGCGGGTTTAACAGGGGACATGGCTACACCTTC. It yields the protein CASGFNRGHGYTF.

The genes are TRBV7-2 and TRBJ2-7; TRBD2 matches 8 bases. This CDR3 is built from 18 residues. The V and J ends lost 0 bases and 3 bases, in that order; junction bases with no gene match: 13. In germline, CDR1 is SGHTA, CDR2 FQGNSA. The CDR3 region has the DNA TGTGCCAGCAGCTTAGCGGGGAAAGCGGGAGTCAACCACTACGAGCAGTACTTC. Residues: CASSLAGKAGVNHYEQYF.

This clone was detected once. V gene TRBV7-6 combines with J gene TRBJ2-2; D gene unclear. The CDR3 is 12 residues long. V was pared by 5 bases and J by 6 bases, with 7 bases between. Germline CDR1 is SGHVS and CDR2 is FNYEAQ. The CDR3, as DNA: TGTGCCAGCAGCCCCCTCTCCGGGGAGCTGTTTTTT. It specifies CASSPLSGELFF.

The gene calls are TRBV3-1 (or the pseudogene TRBV3-2) and TRBJ2-4; D is possibly TRBD1 (5 bases). Between the trimmed V and J ends, which lost 0 bases and 4 bases, there was a span of 7 bases. The CDR3 contains 14 residues. CDR1 and CDR2 from the germline V gene are LGHDT and YNNKEL (reference sequence). In DNA form, the CDR3 reads TGTGCCAGCAGCCAAGAGGCAGGGAAAAACATTCAGTACTTC. Translated: CASSQEAGKNIQYF.

This clone has just one count. The rearrangement uses TRBV3-1 (or the pseudogene TRBV3-2) and TRBJ1-2; no firm D call. This CDR3 is built from 15 residues. Germline V CDR1 and CDR2: LGHDT, YNNKEL (reference sequence). V gave up 0 bases and J gave up 4 bases, with 12 bases separating them. The CDR3 here is CASSQDVPTSYGYTF. Written as DNA, the CDR3 is TGTGCCAGCAGCCAAGACGTCCCTACCTCCTATGGCTACACCTTC.

CDR3 amino acids: CASSEGAALEKLFF. The CDR3 DNA sequence: TGTGCCAGCAGTGAAGGAGCCGCACTTGAAAAACTGTTTTTT. V and J are TRBV6-1 and TRBJ1-4; no clear D gene. V lost 1 base, J lost 7 bases, and 10 bases lay in between. Per germline, CDR1 MNHNS and CDR2 SASEGT. This CDR3 is built from 14 residues.

V gene TRBV7-7 combines with J gene TRBJ2-1; 12 bases map to TRBD2. Per the germline V gene, CDR1 is SSHAT and CDR2 is FNYEAQ (reference sequence). With 5 bases clipped from V and 8 bases from J, the junction kept 7 bases outside the gene matches. CDR3 size: 15 residues. CDR3 residues: CASSNRLAGVDEQFF. In nucleotides, the CDR3 is TGTGCCAGCAGCAATCGACTAGCGGGAGTTGATGAGCAGTTCTTC.

The gene calls are TRBV6-5 and TRBJ2-7, with 7 bases that match TRBD2. V lost 8 bases to trimming and J lost 5 bases; unmatched junction nucleotides: 3. The germline CDR1 and CDR2 sequences are MNHEY and SVGAGI. The length of the CDR3 is 11 residues. In DNA form, the CDR3 reads TGTGCCAGCGGGAGGGTCGACGAGCAGTACTTC. It is translated as CASGRVDEQYF.

This clone was counted once. The chain links TRBV9 to TRBJ2-2; D is unclear. The germline V gene encodes CDR1 SGDLS and CDR2 YYNGEE. The V end lost 3 bases, the J end lost 8 bases, and 14 bases lay between the germline ends. The CDR3 length is 14 residues. The CDR3 region is CASSALTSGGELFF. The CDR3 bases are TGTGCCAGCAGCGCCTTGACATCTGGGGGGGAGCTGTTTTTT.

V is TRBV4-2 and J is TRBJ1-2; D might be TRBD1 (6 bases). Germline CDR1 and CDR2: LGHNA and YNFKEQ. V shed 1 base and J shed 4 bases, with 16 bases lying between them. CDR3 length: 16 residues. The CDR3: CASSQGVRDIGYGYTF. The CDR3 bases are TGTGCCAGCAGCCAAGGTGTCCGGGACATTGGCTATGGCTACACCTTC.

The rearrangement joins TRBV13 to TRBJ2-5, with TRBD2 identical over 13 bases. The J segment lost 5 bases and the V segment lost 3 bases, leaving 9 bases of the junction unmatched. The CDR3 loop spans 17 amino acids. CDR1 and CDR2 (germline): PRHDT, FYEKMQ (reference sequence). In nucleotides, the CDR3 is TGTGCCAGCAGCTTCAGGACTAGCGGGGGTTATGATGAGACCCAGTACTTC. This gives the protein CASSFRTSGGYDETQYF.

This clone was observed once. This CDR3 is CASSLFREYNTEAFF. Written as DNA, the CDR3 is TGTGCCAGCAGCTTATTTCGAGAGTACAACACTGAAGCTTTCTTT. The chain links TRBV7-9 to TRBJ1-1; D not certain. With 2 bases removed from V and 2 bases from J, the gap between germline ends came to 12 bases. This CDR3 region has 15 residues. Germline V gene lookup returns CDR1 SEHNR and CDR2 FQNEAQ (reference sequence).

Details on this clone: One end of the junction does not line up with germline, which may come from a read error. This chain links TRBV3-1 (or the pseudogene TRBV3-2) with TRBJ1-2, with D possibly matching TRBD1 (6 bases). CDR3 size: 16 residues. Germline V gene lookup returns CDR1 LGHDT and CDR2 YNNKEL (reference sequence). In nucleotides, the CDR3 is TGTGCCAGCAGCCGCTCCGGGGGGGGCGCGATGATTTGGAGGGACTTC. It yields the protein CASSRSGGGAMIWRDF.

This chain joins TRBV19 and TRBJ2-7; 7 nucleotides align to TRBD2. This CDR3 contains 13 residues. The J segment lost 2 bases and the V segment lost 5 bases, leaving 3 bases of the junction unmatched. Germline loops: CDR1 LNHDA, CDR2 SQIVND (reference sequence). The CDR3 region is CASSLGTTYEQYF. CDR3 coding DNA: TGTGCCAGTAGTCTCGGGACTACCTACGAGCAGTACTTC.

The chain has TRBV29-1 and TRBJ2-1; 10 nucleotides agree with TRBD2. The V segment lost 4 bases and the J segment 7 bases; nucleotides outside the gene matches: 7. CDR3 length: 14 amino acids. Per the germline V gene, CDR1 is SQVTM and CDR2 is ANQGSEA. The CDR3: CSVAASGSLNEQFF. The DNA of the CDR3 is TGCAGCGTTGCAGCTAGCGGGAGTTTGAATGAGCAGTTCTTC.

The rearrangement links TRBV28 to TRBJ2-7, with D tentatively TRBD2 (6 bases). Germline V CDR1 and CDR2: MDHEN, SYDVKM. V was cut by 11 bases and J by 2 bases, with 19 bases left in between. The CDR3 has 14 residues. The CDR3 DNA follows: TGTGCCGTCTCCGTCCAGCGGGTCCCCTACGAGCAGTACTTC. The encoded protein is CAVSVQRVPYEQYF.